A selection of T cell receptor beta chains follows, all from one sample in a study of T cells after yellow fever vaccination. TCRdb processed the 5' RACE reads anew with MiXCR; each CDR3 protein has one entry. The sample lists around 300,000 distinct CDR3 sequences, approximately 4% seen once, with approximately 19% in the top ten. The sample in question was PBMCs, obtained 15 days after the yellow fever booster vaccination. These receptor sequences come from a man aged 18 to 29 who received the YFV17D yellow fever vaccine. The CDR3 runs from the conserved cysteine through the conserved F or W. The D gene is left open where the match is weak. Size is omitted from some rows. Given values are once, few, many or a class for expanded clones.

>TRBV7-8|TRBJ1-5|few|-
CASSLGSAAQHF
TGTGCCAGCAGCTTAGGGTCGGCAGCCCAGCATTTT
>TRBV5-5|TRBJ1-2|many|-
CASSFRADASNYGYTF
TGTGCCAGCAGCTTCCGGGCCGACGCGTCTAACTATGGCTACACCTTC
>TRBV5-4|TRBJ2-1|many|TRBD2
CASSPILAGGQDEQFF
TGTGCCAGCAGCCCTATATTAGCGGGGGGGCAGGATGAGCAGTTCTTC
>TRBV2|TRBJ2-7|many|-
CASSEGHLVVSRSTYF
TGTGCCAGCAGTGAAGGCCACTTGGTTGTGTCGCGGTCGACGTACTTC
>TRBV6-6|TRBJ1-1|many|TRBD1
CASSKGAARETAFF
TGTGCCAGCAGCAAGGGGGCGGCCCGAGAGACAGCTTTCTTT
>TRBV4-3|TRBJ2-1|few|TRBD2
CASSQDRRLAVNNEQFF
TGCGCCAGCAGCCAAGATCGGCGACTAGCTGTCAACAATGAGCAGTTCTTC
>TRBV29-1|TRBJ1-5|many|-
CSVDTGYSNQPQHF
TGCAGCGTTGATACCGGATATAGCAATCAGCCCCAGCATTTT
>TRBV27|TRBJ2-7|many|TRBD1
CASSLRTGGYEQYF
TGTGCCAGCAGTTTAAGAACAGGGGGGTACGAGCAGTACTTC
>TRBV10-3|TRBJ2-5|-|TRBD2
CAIRGTSEGETQYF
TGTGCCATCAGGGGGACTAGCGAAGGAGAGACCCAGTACTTC
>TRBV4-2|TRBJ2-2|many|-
CASSQDTPPGELFF
TGTGCCAGCAGCCAAGATACCCCTCCCGGGGAGCTGTTTTTT
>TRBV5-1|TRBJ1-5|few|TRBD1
CASSIEGANQPQHF
TGCGCCAGCAGCATCGAGGGGGCGAATCAGCCCCAGCATTTT
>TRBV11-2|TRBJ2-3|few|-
CASSFFPTDTQYF
TGTGCCAGCAGCTTCTTCCCCACAGATACGCAGTATTTT
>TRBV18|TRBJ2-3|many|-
CASSPLGAREFTQYF
TGTGCCAGCTCACCCCTCGGGGCCAGGGAATTTACGCAGTATTTT
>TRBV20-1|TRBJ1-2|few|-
CSARDETEAYGYTF
TGCAGTGCTAGAGATGAAACGGAAGCCTATGGCTACACCTTC
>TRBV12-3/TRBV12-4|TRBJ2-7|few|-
CASSLRDTRGYEQYF
TGTGCCAGCAGTTTAAGGGACACCAGGGGCTACGAGCAGTACTTC
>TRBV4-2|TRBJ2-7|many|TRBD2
CASSQEWGTSGYEQYF
TGTGCCAGCAGCCAAGAATGGGGGACTAGCGGCTACGAGCAGTACTTC
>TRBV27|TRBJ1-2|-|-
CASGRRGVGYGYTF
TGTGCCAGCGGGCGGCGGGGGGTAGGCTATGGCTACACCTTC
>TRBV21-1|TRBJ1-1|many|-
CASSKAGGNTEAFF
TGTGCCAGCAGCAAAGCTGGGGGAAACACTGAAGCTTTCTTT
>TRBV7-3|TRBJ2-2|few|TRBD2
CASSQLAGGRTGELFF
TGTGCCAGCAGCCAGTTAGCGGGGGGGCGCACCGGGGAGCTGTTTTTT
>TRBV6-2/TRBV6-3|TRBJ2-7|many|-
CASSYSHGLDNEQYF
TGTGCCAGCAGTTACTCTCACGGGTTGGACAACGAGCAGTACTTC
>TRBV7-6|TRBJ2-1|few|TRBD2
CASSLVPGGSYNEQFF
TGTGCCAGCAGCTTAGTCCCGGGGGGGTCCTACAATGAGCAGTTCTTC
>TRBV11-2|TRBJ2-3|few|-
CASSVSRASGDTQYF
TGTGCCAGCAGCGTTAGTAGGGCCTCGGGAGATACGCAGTATTTT
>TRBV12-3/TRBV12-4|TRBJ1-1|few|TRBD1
CASSSQGATGTEAFF
TGTGCCAGCAGTTCCCAGGGGGCCACAGGGACTGAAGCTTTCTTT
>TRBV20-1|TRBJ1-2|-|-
CSAVRGSDLGGYTF
TGCAGTGCGGTAAGGGGGTCAGACCTCGGCGGCTACACCTTC
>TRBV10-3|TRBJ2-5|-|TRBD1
CAISEFGQGMETQYF
TGTGCCATCAGTGAGTTCGGACAGGGGATGGAGACCCAGTACTTC
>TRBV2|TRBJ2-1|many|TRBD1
CASRTRDRVNEQFF
TGTGCCAGCAGAACCCGGGACAGGGTCAATGAGCAGTTCTTC
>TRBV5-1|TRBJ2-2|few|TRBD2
CASSLALSGVHTGELFF
TGCGCCAGCAGCTTGGCCCTTAGCGGGGTGCACACCGGGGAGCTGTTTTTT
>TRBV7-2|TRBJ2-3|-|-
CASRLGGSRDTQYF
TGTGCCAGCAGACTGGGGGGATCCCGAGATACGCAGTATTTT
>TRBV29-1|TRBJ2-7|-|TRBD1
CSVEDLGTGTSYEQYF
TGCAGCGTTGAAGATCTGGGGACAGGGACGAGCTACGAGCAGTACTTC
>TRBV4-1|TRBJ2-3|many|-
CASSQGGVTVDTQYF
TGCGCCAGCAGCCAAGGGGGGGTGACAGTAGATACGCAGTATTTT
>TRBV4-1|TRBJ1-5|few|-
CASSGPGSASQPQHF
TGCGCCAGCAGCGGACCCGGGTCCGCGAGTCAGCCCCAGCATTTT
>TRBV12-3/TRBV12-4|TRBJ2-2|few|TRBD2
CASSLSAGRGEIHF
TGTGCCAGCAGTTTATCCGCCGGGAGGGGCGAAATTCATTTT